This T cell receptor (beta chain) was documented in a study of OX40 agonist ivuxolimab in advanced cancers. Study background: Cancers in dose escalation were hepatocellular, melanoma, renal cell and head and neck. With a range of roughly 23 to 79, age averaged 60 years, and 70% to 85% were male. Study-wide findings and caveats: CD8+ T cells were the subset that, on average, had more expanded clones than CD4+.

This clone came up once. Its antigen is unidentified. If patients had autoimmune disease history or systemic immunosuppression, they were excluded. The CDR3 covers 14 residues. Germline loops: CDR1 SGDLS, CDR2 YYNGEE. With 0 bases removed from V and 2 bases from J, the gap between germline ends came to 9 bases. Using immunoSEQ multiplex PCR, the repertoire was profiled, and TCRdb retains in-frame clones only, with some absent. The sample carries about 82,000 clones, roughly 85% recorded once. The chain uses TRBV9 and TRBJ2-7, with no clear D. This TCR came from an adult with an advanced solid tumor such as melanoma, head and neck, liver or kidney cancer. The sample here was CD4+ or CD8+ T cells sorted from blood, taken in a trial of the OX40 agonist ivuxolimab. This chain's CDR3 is CASSVAAQTYEQYF. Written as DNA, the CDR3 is TGTGCCAGCAGCGTAGCAGCCCAGACCTACGAGCAGTACTTC.